The T cell receptor (beta chain) described here comes from a study of regulatory T cells in long-lasting Graves disease. Whole-study findings and limits: Persistent disease preferred TRBV28, TRBJ1-2 and TRBJ2-5; new disease, TRBV20-1 and TRBJ2-1.

Time point here: newly diagnosed GD, antithyroid drugs for less than 3 months. RNA extracted from PBMCs served as the sequencing template. The guidelines of the American Thyroid Association were the basis for diagnosing Graves' disease. The authors built TCR beta libraries using iRepertoire HTBI primers and Arm-PCR of CDR3 regions. MiXCR was run by TCRdb on the multiplex PCR reads, yielding one entry per CDR3 protein. Of a few hundred thousand distinct CDR3 sequences listed, approximately 13% are singletons. Per germline, CDR1 SNHLY and CDR2 FYNNEI. The length of the CDR3 is 11 residues. Unmatched junction bases numbered 1, after V lost 8 bases and J lost 5 bases. Ten or more counts support this clonotype. Its antigen is still unknown. The data also belong to a second study, concerning T cells in Graves' hyperthyroidism and ophthalmopathy. That investigation notes: The study excluded patients with uncontrolled infection, other autoimmune disease, pregnancy or lactation.

The chain is built from TRBV2 and TRBJ2-5; TRBD1 matches at 8 bases. The sample in question was peripheral blood mononuclear cells (PBMCs), obtained at new diagnosis, from a patient treated with antithyroid drugs. The receptor comes from a man aged 25 to 45 with Graves disease. The CDR3 DNA sequence: TGTGCCAGCTGGACAGGGGAGACCCAGTACTTC. Protein sequence: CASWTGETQYF.